This TCR beta chain was obtained from a study of regulatory T cells in long-lasting Graves disease. Regarding the study as a whole: It was possible that the small sample size reduced accuracy.

The TCR beta library used iRepertoire HTBI primers with Arm-PCR amplification of CDR3. TCRdb re-called the multiplex PCR reads with MiXCR, one entry per CDR3 protein. The repertoire consists of some 450,000 distinct CDR3 sequences, with around 15% occurring once and the leading ten covering about 10%. This clonotype occurred many times. The antigen remains unidentified. Trimming removed 3 bases from V and 2 bases from J, with 13 bases in between. Germline CDR1 is LGHNA and CDR2 is YNFKEQ. The CDR3 is 15 residues long. Time point here: newly diagnosed GD, antithyroid drugs for less than 3 months. Generation of the TCR library employed RNA extracted from PBMCs. This same sample was also taken into another study, of T cells in Graves' hyperthyroidism and ophthalmopathy. As that study records: Thyroid ultrasound and orbital computed tomography, with clinical symptoms and serum thyroxine and TRAb, informed diagnoses. The HTBI set primed first-round TCR CDR3 RT-PCR.

The chain combines TRBV4-2 with TRBJ1-1; D perhaps matches TRBD1 (6 bases). This clonotype originated in a woman aged 25 to 45 with Graves disease. The starting material was peripheral blood mononuclear cells (PBMCs), obtained at new diagnosis, from a patient treated with antithyroid drugs. The CDR3 reads CASSHPGGPNTEAFF. Here the CDR3 DNA reads TGTGCCAGCAGCCACCCGGGGGGGCCCAACACTGAAGCTTTCTTT.